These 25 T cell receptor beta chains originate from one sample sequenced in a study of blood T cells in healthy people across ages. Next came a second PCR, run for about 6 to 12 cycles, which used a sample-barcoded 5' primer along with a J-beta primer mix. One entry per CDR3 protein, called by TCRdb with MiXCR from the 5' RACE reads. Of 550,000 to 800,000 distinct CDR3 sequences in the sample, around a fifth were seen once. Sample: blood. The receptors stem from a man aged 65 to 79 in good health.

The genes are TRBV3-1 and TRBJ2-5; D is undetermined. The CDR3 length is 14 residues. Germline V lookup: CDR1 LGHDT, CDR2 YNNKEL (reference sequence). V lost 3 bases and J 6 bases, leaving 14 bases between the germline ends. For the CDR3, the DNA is TGTGCCAGCAGCCATACCTTAAGTGGGCAGACCCAGTACTTC. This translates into CASSHTLSGQTQYF.

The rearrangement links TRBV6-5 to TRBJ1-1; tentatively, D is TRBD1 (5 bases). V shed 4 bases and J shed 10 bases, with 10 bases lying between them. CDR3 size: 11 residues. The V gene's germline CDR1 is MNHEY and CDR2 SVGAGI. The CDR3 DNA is TGTGCCAGCAGTTCGGGGGAGAGAGCTTTCTTT. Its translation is CASSSGERAFF.

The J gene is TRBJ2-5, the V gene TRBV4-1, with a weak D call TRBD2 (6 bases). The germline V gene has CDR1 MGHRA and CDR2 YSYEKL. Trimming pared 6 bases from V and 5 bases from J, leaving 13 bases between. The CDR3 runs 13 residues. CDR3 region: CASSSGVRETQYF. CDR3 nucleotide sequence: TGCGCCAGCAGTTCGGGAGTCAGGGAGACCCAGTACTTC.

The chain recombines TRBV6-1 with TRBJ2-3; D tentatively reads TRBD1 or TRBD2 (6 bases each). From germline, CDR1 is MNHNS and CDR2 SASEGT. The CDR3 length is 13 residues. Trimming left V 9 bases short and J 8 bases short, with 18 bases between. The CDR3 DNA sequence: TGTGCCAGTGGACTCTCCGAGGGGGGTACGCAGTATTTT. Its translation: CASGLSEGGTQYF.

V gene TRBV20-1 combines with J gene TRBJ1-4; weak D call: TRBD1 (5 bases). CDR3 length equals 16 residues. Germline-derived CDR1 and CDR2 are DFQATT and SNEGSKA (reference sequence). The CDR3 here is CTSPDRENAQDEKLFF. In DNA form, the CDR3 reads TGCACTTCCCCTGACAGAGAGAACGCGCAGGATGAAAAACTGTTTTTT.

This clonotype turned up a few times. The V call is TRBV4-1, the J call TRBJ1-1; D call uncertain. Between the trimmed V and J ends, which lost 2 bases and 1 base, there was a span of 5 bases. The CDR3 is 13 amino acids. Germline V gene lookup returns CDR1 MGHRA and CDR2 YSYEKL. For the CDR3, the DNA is TGCGCCAGCAGCCAATCTGCGAACACTGAAGCTTTCTTT. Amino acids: CASSQSANTEAFF.

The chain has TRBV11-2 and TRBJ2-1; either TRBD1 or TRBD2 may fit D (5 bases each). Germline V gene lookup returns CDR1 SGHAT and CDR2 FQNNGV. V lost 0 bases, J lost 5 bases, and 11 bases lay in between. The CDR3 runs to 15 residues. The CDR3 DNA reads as TGTGCCAGCAGCTTAGACGCGAGGGGACACAATGAGCAGTTCTTC. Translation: CASSLDARGHNEQFF.

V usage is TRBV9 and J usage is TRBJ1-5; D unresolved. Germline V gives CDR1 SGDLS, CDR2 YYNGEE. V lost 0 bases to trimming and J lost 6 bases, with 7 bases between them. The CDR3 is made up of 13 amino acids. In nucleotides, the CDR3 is TGTGCCAGCAGCGTAGAGATGGGTCAGCCCCAGCATTTT. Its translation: CASSVEMGQPQHF.

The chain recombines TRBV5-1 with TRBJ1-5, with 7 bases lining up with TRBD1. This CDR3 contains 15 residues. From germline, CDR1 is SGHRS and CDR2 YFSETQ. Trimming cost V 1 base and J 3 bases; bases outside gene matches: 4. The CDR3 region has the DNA TGCGCCAGCAGCTTGTCAGGGGGACCCAATCAGCCCCAGCATTTT. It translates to CASSLSGGPNQPQHF.

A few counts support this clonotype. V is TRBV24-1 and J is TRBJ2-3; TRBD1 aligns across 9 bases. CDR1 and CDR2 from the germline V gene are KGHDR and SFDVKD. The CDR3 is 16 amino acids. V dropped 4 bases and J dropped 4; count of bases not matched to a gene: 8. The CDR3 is CATSEGTGKGSDTQYF. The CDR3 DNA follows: TGTGCCACCAGTGAGGGGACAGGGAAGGGGTCAGATACGCAGTATTTT.

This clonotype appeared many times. This CDR3 reads CASSLTTSGTLYNEQFF. As DNA, the CDR3 is TGCGCCAGCAGCCTAACGACTAGCGGGACCCTCTACAATGAGCAGTTCTTC. V gene TRBV4-1 combines with J gene TRBJ2-1; 11 bases map to TRBD2. Trimming cost V 4 bases and J 3 bases; bases outside gene matches: 8. This CDR3 has 17 residues. Looked up from germline, CDR1 is MGHRA and CDR2 is YSYEKL.

The CDR3 sequence is CSATEGGLTDTQYF. The CDR3 DNA reads TGCAGTGCCACAGAAGGGGGGCTCACAGATACGCAGTATTTT. This chain uses TRBV20-1 with TRBJ2-3, with D possibly called TRBD1 or TRBD2 (6 bases each). The CDR3 has 14 residues. Trimming took off 6 bases at V and 2 bases at J, with 15 bases between the two ends. Per the germline V gene, CDR1 is DFQATT and CDR2 is SNEGSKA (reference sequence).

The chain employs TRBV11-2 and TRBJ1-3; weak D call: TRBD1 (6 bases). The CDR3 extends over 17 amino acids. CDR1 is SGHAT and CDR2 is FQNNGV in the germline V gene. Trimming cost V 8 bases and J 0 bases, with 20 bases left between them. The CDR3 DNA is TGTGCCAGCCGCGGACAGAGGAACATCCTCTCTGGAAACACCATATATTTT. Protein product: CASRGQRNILSGNTIYF.

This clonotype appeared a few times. The CDR3 loop reads CASSLTGTGGNTIYF. CDR3 coding DNA: TGTGCCAGCAGCTTAACAGGGACGGGTGGAAACACCATATATTTT. The V call is TRBV7-3, the J call TRBJ1-3; perhaps TRBD1 as D (5 bases). Trimming removed 0 bases from V and 3 bases from J, with 9 bases in between. CDR1 and CDR2 (germline): SGHTA, FQGTGA. This CDR3 contains 15 residues. Supplemented by reference TRBV7-3 and TRBJ1-3, the full variable domain reads GAGVSQTPSNKVTEKGKYVELRCDPISGHTALYWYRQSLGQGPEFLIYFQGTGAADDSGLPNDRFFAVRPEGSVSTLKIQRTERGDSAVYLCASSLTGTGGNTIYFGEGSWLTVV.

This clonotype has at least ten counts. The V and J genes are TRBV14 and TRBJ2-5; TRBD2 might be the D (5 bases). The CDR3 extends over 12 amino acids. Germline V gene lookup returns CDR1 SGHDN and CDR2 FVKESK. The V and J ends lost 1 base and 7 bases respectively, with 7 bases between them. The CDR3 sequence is CASSQARGTQYF. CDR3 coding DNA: TGTGCCAGCAGCCAAGCACGGGGGACCCAGTACTTC.

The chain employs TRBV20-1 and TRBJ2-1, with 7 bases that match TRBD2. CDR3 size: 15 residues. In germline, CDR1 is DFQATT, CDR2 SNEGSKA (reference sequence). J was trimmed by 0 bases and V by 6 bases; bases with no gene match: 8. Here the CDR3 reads CSAAPSGSSYNEQFF. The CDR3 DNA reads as TGCAGTGCAGCTCCTAGCGGTAGCTCCTACAATGAGCAGTTCTTC.

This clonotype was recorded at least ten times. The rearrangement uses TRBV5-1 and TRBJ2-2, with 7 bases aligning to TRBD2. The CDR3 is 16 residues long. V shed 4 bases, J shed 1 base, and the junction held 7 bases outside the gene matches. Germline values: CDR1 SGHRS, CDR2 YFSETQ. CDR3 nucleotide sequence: TGCGCCAGCAGCGTGGACTCTAGCGGGAACACCGGGGAGCTGTTTTTT. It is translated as CASSVDSSGNTGELFF.

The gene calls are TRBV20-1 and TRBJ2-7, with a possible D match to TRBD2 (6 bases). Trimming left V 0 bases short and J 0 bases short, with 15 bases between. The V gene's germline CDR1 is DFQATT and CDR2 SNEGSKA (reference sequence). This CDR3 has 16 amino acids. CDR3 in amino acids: CSARDRFAGNSYEQYF. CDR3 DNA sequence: TGCAGTGCTAGAGATAGGTTTGCGGGGAACTCCTACGAGCAGTACTTC.

DNA of the CDR3: TGTGCCAGCAGTCTGACAGGGTTTGCCGAGCAGTACTTC. Amino acids: CASSLTGFAEQYF. The V gene is TRBV2, the J gene TRBJ2-5; TRBD1 matches at 7 bases. Near its end, the DNA agrees better with TRBJ2-7, so the J call may be wrong. The CDR3 covers 13 residues. CDR1 is SNHLY and CDR2 is FYNNEI in the germline V gene.

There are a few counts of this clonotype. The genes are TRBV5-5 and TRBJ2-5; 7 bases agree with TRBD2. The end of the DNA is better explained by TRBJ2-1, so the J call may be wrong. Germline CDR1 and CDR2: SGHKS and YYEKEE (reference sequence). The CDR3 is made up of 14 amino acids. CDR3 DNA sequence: TGTGCCAGCAGCTTGTTGGGGCTAGCGGAAGAGCAGTTCTTC. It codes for CASSLLGLAEEQFF.

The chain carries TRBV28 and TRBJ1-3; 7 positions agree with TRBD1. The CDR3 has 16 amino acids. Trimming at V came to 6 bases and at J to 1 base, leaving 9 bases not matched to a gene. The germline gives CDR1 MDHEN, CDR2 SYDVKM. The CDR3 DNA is TGTGCCAGCAGATCCGCGGGACAGCCGTCTGGAAACACCATATATTTT. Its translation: CASRSAGQPSGNTIYF.

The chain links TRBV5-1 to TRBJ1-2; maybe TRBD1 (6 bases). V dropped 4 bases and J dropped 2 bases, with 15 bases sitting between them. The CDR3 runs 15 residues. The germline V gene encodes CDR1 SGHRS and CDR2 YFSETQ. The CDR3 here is CASSADRRQNYGYTF. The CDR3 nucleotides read TGCGCCAGCAGCGCAGACAGGCGACAAAACTATGGCTACACCTTC. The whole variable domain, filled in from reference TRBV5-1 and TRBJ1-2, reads KAGVTQTPRYLIKTRGQQVTLSCSPISGHRSVSWYQQTPGQGLQFLFEYFSETQRNKGNFPGRFSGRQFSNSRSEMNVSTLELGDSALYLCASSADRRQNYGYTFGSGTRLTVV.

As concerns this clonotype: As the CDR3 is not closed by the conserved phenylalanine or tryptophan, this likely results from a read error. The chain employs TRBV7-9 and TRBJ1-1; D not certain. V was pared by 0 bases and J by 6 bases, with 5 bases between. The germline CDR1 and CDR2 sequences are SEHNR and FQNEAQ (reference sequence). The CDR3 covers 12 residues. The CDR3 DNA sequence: TGTGCCAGCAGCTTAGCGCGGTCTGAAGCTTTCTCT. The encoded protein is CASSLARSEAFS.

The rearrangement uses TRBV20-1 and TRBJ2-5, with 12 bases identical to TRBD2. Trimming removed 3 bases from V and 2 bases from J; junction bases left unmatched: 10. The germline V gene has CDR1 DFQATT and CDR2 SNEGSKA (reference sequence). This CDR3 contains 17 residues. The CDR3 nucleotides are TGCAGTGCTAGTGGGCTAGCGGGAGGGCGAGTTCAAGAGACCCAGTACTTC. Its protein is CSASGLAGGRVQETQYF.

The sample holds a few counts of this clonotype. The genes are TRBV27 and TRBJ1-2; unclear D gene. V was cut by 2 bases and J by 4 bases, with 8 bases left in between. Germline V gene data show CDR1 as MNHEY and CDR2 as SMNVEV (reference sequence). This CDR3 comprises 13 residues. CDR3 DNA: TGTGCCAGCAGTTTAGAACCGAGCTATGGCTACACCTTC. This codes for CASSLEPSYGYTF.